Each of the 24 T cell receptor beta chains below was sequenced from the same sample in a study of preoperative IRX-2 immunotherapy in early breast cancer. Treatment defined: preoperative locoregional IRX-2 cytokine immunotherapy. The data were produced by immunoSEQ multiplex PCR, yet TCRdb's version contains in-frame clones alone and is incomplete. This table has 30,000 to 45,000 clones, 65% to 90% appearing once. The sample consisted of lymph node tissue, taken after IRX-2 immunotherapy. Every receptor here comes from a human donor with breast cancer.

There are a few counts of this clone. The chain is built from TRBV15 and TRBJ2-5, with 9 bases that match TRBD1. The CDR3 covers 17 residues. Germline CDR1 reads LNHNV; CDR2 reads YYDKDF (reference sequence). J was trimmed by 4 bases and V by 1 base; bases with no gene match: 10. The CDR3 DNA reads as TGTGCCACCAGCAGAGCGCTCGGATCGACAGGGGGAGAGACCCAGTACTTC. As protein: CATSRALGSTGGETQYF.

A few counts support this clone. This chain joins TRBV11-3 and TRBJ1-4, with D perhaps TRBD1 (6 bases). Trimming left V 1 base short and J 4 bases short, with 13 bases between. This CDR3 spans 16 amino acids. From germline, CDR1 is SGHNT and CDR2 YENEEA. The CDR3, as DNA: TGTGCCAGCAGCTTAGGATTACAGGGCTATAATGAAAAACTGTTTTTT. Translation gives CASSLGLQGYNEKLFF.

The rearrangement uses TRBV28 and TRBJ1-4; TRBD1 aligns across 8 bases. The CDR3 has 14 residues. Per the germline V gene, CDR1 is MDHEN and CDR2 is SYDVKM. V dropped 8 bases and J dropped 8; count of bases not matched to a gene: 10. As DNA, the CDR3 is TGTGCCAGCGCAGGGGGCTTAATACGGGAAAAACTGTTTTTT. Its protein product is CASAGGLIREKLFF.

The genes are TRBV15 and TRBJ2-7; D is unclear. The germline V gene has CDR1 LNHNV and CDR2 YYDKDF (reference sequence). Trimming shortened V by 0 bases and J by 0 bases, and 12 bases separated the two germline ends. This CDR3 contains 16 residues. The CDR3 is CATSRDLSQLSYEQYF. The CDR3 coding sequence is TGTGCCACCAGCAGAGATCTGTCACAGCTCTCCTACGAGCAGTACTTC.

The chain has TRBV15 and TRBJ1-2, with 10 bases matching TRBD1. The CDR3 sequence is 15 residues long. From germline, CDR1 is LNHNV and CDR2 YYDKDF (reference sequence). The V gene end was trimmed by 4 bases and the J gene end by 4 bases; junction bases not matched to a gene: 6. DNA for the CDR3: TGTGCCACCAGCAACGGGACAGGGGAGATCTATGGCTACACCTTC. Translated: CATSNGTGEIYGYTF.

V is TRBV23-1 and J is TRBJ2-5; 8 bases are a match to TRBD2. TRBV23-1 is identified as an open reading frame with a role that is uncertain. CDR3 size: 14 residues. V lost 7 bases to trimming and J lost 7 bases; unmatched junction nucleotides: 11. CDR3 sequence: CASTPGRGEGTQYF. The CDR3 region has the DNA TGCGCCAGCACCCCCGGGAGGGGAGAGGGGACCCAGTACTTC.

Here the CDR3 reads CASSQGYGYTF. The CDR3 DNA follows: TGTGCCAGCAGCCAGGGGTATGGCTACACCTTC. This chain connects TRBV6-7 to TRBJ1-2; the D gene is possibly TRBD1 (6 bases). TRBV6-7 is marked as an open reading frame, function uncertain. Between the trimmed V and J ends, which lost 6 bases and 5 bases, there was a span of 7 bases. This CDR3 contains 11 residues.

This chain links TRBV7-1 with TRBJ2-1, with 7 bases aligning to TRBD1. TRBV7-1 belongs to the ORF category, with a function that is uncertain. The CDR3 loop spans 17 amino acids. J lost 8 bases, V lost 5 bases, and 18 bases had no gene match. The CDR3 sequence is CASSTRQGSSPFHEQFF. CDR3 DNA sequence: TGTGCCAGCAGCACCCGACAGGGTTCAAGTCCGTTCCATGAGCAGTTCTTC.

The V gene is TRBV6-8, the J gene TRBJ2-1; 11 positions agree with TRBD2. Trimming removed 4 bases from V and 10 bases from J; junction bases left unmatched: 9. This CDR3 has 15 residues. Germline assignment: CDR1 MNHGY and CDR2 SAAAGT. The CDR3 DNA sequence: TGTGCCAGCAGTTCTAGCGGGGGGCCGGGTTGGGAGCAGTTCTTC. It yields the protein CASSSSGGPGWEQFF.

CDR3 nucleotides: TGTGCCAGCAGATTTCAAGTGGATACCTACGAGCAGTACTTC. It yields the protein CASRFQVDTYEQYF. The chain is built from TRBV6-8 and TRBJ2-7, with D hard to call. The germline gives CDR1 MNHGY, CDR2 SAAAGT. This CDR3 comprises 14 residues. Trimming took 6 bases from V and 2 from J, leaving 14 bases between them.

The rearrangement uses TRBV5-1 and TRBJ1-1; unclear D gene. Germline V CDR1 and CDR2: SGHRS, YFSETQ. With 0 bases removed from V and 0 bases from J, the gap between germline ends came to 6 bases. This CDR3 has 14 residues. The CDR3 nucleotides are TGCGCCAGCAGCTTGGGAAACATGAACACTGAAGCTTTCTTT. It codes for CASSLGNMNTEAFF. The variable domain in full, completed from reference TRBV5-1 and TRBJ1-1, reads KAGVTQTPRYLIKTRGQQVTLSCSPISGHRSVSWYQQTPGQGLQFLFEYFSETQRNKGNFPGRFSGRQFSNSRSEMNVSTLELGDSALYLCASSLGNMNTEAFFGQGTRLTVV.

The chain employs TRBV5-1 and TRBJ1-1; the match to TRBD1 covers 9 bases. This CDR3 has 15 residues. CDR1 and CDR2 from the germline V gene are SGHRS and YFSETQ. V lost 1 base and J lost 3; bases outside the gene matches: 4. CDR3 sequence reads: CASSLSGQGYTEAFF. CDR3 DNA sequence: TGCGCCAGCAGCTTGAGTGGACAGGGGTACACTGAAGCTTTCTTT.

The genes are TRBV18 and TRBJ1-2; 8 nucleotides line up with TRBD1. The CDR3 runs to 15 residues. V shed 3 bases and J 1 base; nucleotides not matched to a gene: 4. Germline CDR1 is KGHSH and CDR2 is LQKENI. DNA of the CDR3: TGTGCCAGCTCACCGGACAGGGCCAGTAACTATGGCTACACCTTC. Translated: CASSPDRASNYGYTF.

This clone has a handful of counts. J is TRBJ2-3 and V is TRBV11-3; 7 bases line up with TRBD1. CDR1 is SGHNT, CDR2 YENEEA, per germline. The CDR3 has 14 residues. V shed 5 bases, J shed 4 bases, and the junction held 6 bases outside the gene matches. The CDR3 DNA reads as TGTGCCAGCAGCATACAACAGGGGCCAGATACGCAGTATTTT. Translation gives CASSIQQGPDTQYF.

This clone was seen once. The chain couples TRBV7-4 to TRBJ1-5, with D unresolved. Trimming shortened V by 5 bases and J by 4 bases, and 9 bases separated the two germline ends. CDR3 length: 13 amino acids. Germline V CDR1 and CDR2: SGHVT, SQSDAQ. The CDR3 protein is CASSQVGNQPQHF. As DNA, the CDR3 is TGTGCCAGCAGCCAAGTGGGAAATCAGCCCCAGCATTTT. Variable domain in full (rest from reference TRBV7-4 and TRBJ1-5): GAGVSQSPRYKVAKRGRDVALRCDSISGHVTLYWYRQTLGQGSEVLTYSQSDAQRDKSGRPSGRFSAERPERSVSTLKIQRTEQGDSAVYLCASSQVGNQPQHFGDGTRLSIL.

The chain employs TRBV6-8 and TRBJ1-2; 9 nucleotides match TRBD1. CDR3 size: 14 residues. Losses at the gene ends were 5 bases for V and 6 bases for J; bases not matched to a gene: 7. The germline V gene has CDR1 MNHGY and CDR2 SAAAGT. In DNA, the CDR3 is TGTGCCAGCAGTCGTCCCGGGACAGGGAATGGCTACACCTTC. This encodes CASSRPGTGNGYTF.

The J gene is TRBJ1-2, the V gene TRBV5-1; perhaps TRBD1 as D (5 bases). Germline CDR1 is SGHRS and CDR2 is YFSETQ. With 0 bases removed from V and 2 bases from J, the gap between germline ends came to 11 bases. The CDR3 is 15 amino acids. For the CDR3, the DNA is TGCGCCAGCAGCTTGGATCCGGGGCTGAACTATGGCTACACCTTC. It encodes CASSLDPGLNYGYTF.

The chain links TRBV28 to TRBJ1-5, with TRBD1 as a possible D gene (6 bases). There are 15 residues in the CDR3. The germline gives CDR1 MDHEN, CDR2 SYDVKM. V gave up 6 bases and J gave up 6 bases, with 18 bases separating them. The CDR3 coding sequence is TGTGCCAGCAGGCCGCTGAGGGGGGCTAGTCAGCCCCAGCATTTT. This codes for CASRPLRGASQPQHF.

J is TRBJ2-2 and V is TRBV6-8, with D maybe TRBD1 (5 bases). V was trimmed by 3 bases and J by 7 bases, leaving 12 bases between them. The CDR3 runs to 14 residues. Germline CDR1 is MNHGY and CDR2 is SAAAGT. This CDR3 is CASSYHPQGGELFF. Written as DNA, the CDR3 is TGTGCCAGCAGTTATCATCCCCAGGGCGGGGAGCTGTTTTTT.

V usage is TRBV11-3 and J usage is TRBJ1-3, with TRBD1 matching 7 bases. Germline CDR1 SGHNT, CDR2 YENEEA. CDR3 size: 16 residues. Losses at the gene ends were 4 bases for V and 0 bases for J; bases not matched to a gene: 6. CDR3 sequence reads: CASSYTRDSSGNTIYF. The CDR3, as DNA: TGTGCCAGCAGCTATACTCGGGACAGCTCTGGAAACACCATATATTTT.

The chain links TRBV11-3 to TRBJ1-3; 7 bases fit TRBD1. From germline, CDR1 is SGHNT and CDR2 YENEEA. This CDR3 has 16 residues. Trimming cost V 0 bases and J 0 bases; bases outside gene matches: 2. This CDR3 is CASSLEGGVSGNTIYF. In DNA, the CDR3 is TGTGCCAGCAGCTTAGAAGGGGGCGTCTCTGGAAACACCATATATTTT.

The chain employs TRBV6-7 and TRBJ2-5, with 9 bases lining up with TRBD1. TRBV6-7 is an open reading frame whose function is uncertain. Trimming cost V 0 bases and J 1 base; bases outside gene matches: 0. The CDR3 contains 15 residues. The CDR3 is CASSYSTGGQETQYF. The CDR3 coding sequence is TGTGCCAGCAGTTACTCGACAGGGGGCCAAGAGACCCAGTACTTC.

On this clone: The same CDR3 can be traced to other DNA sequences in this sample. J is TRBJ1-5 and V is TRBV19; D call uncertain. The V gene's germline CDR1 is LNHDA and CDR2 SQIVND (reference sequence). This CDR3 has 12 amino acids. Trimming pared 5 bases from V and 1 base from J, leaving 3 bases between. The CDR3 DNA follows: TGTGCCAGTAGTGGCAGCAATCAGCCCCAGCATTTT. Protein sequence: CASSGSNQPQHF. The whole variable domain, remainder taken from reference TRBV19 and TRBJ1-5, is DGGITQSPKYLFRKEGQNVTLSCEQNLNHDAMYWYRQDPGQGLRLIYYSQIVNDFQKGDIAEGYSVSREKKESFPLTVTSAQKNPTAFYLCASSGSNQPQHFGDGTRLSIL.

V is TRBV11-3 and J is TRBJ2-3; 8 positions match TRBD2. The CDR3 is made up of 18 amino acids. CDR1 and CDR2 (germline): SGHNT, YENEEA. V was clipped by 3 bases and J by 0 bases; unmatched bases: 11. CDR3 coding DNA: TGTGCCAGCAGCTTCGCCGGGGGGGCTCTCTTTAGCACAGATACGCAGTATTTT. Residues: CASSFAGGALFSTDTQYF.